A selection of T cell receptor beta chains follows, all from one sample in a study of spatial heterogeneity in lung cancer. MiXCR, applied by TCRdb to the 5' RACE reads, yields one record per CDR3 protein. The sample carries approximately 38,000 distinct CDR3 sequences, approximately 5.5% recorded once. The sequences come from PBMCs, collected at surgery. Receptor source: a male donor with early-stage non-small cell lung cancer. CDR3s include the opening cysteine and the closing phenylalanine or tryptophan. The D gene is left open where the match is weak. The size of a clone is reported for some rows only, either as once, few or many, or as a class for expanded clones.

clone size	V gene	J gene	CDR3 length	D gene	CDR3 DNA	CDR3 protein
many	TRBV3-1	TRBJ1-2	14	TRBD1	TGTGCCAGCAGCCAAGAAGACAGGGTGAATGGCTACACCTTC	CASSQEDRVNGYTF
few	TRBV5-6	TRBJ2-5	13	.	TGTGCCAGCAGCTGGGACCGGACCGAGACCCAGTACTTC	CASSWDRTETQYF
many	TRBV5-1	TRBJ2-7	14	.	TGCGCCAGCAGCCGGGACGGGAGCTCCTACGAGCAGTACTTC	CASSRDGSSYEQYF
few	TRBV6-6	TRBJ1-1	13	.	TGTGCCAGCAGTTCGACAGATAACACTGAAGCTTTCTTT	CASSSTDNTEAFF
.	TRBV6-2/TRBV6-3	TRBJ2-1	15	TRBD1	TGTGCCAGCAGACGGACAGGATCCACCTACAATGAGCAGTTCTTC	CASRRTGSTYNEQFF
.	TRBV4-3	TRBJ2-3	16	TRBD2	TGCGCCAGCAGCCCGTTAGCGGGGGGACTCACAGATACGCAGTATTTT	CASSPLAGGLTDTQYF
few	TRBV20-1	TRBJ1-5	13	.	TGCAGTGCTGGGGACCCAGTCAATCAGCCCCAGCATTTT	CSAGDPVNQPQHF
.	TRBV28	TRBJ1-5	15	.	TGTGCCAGCATACTAGCAGGTATGAGCAATCAGCCCCAGCATTTT	CASILAGMSNQPQHF
many	TRBV20-1	TRBJ2-1	14	TRBD2	TGCAGTGCACTAGCGGGGGGGCGTAGCAATGAGCAGTTCTTC	CSALAGGRSNEQFF
many	TRBV2	TRBJ1-2	16	TRBD1	TGTGCCAGCATAGGTTCCTTGGGACAGCTTAACTATGGCTACACCTTC	CASIGSLGQLNYGYTF
.	TRBV18	TRBJ1-1	17	.	TGTGCCGGCTCTTTATTATTCCGGGACAAAAAGAACACTGAAGCTTTCTTT	CAGSLLFRDKKNTEAFF
few	TRBV20-1	TRBJ1-5	12	.	TGCAGTGCTAGAGGGGGCGTTCAGCCCCAGCATTTT	CSARGGVQPQHF
.	TRBV5-1	TRBJ1-1	13	.	TGCGCCAGCAGCTGGGGGTTGAACACTGAAGCTTTCTTT	CASSWGLNTEAFF
few	TRBV3-1	TRBJ2-7	13	.	TGTGCCAGCAGCTCTATCATGTCCTACGAGCAGTACTTC	CASSSIMSYEQYF
many	TRBV28	TRBJ1-3	16	.	TGTGCCAGCAGTTTATTGGGGGGGCCCTCTGGAAACACCATATATTTT	CASSLLGGPSGNTIYF
many	TRBV28	TRBJ1-4	16	TRBD1	TGTGCCAGCAGTCCAACGGGACAGGGGGCTAATGAAAAACTGTTTTTT	CASSPTGQGANEKLFF
many	TRBV10-3	TRBJ2-5	18	TRBD2	TGTGCCATCAGTGAGTCGATAGCGACTAGCGGGGGCCAAGAGACCCAGTACTTC	CAISESIATSGGQETQYF
many	TRBV4-1	TRBJ1-1	17	TRBD1	TGCGCCAGCAGCCAAGCCGGGACAGGGGGATCGAACACTGAAGCTTTCTTT	CASSQAGTGGSNTEAFF
.	TRBV14	TRBJ2-1	15	TRBD1	TGTGCCAGCAGCCAATACAGGGGGCACCACAATGAGCAGTTCTTC	CASSQYRGHHNEQFF
many	TRBV20-1	TRBJ2-7	13	TRBD1	TGCAGTGCTACTAGGGACAGAATCTACGAGCAGTACTTC	CSATRDRIYEQYF
many	TRBV6-5	TRBJ1-2	13	TRBD1	TGTGCCAGCACGCAGGGGGCCGGCTATGGCTACACCTTC	CASTQGAGYGYTF
many	TRBV7-9	TRBJ2-1	15	.	TGTGCCAGCAGCTTTCTAGGGGGTCTAGACAATGAGCAGTTCTTC	CASSFLGGLDNEQFF
many	TRBV28	TRBJ1-5	15	.	TGTGCCAGCACCCCAGGCCAGGGAGGTGGGCAGCCCCAGCATTTT	CASTPGQGGGQPQHF
few	TRBV18	TRBJ1-1	15	.	TGTGCCAGCTCGAAAGCCGGGGTTAAATTTGCTGAAGCTTTCTTT	CASSKAGVKFAEAFF
.	TRBV28	TRBJ1-6	14	.	TGTGCCAGCAGCAGTACAGTGGAAAATTCACCCCTCCACTTT	CASSSTVENSPLHF
many	TRBV7-3	TRBJ2-1	13	.	TGTGCCAGCAACTTGGACGGATACAATGAGCAGTTCTTC	CASNLDGYNEQFF
many	TRBV5-5	TRBJ1-2	14	.	TGTGCCAGCAGCCTGCAAGTGACAAACTATGGCTACACCTTC	CASSLQVTNYGYTF
few	TRBV6-5	TRBJ2-3	16	.	TGTGCCAGCAGCACAAAAATCTCGACTAGCACAGATACGCAGTATTTT	CASSTKISTSTDTQYF
many	TRBV11-2	TRBJ2-1	14	.	TGTGCCAGCAGTAAACGGGGAAACTACAATGAGCAGTTCTTC	CASSKRGNYNEQFF
many	TRBV12-3/TRBV12-4	TRBJ2-7	15	.	TGTGCCAGCAGTCCCGGGACCAGCGGTTCCTACGAGCAGTACTTC	CASSPGTSGSYEQYF
.	TRBV6-1	TRBJ2-1	13	.	TGTGCCATCAGTGAGAGCAGGGGAGATGAGCAGTTCTTC	CAISESRGDEQFF
many	TRBV7-9	TRBJ1-5	15	.	TGTGCCAGCAGCCCATCCGATTATAGCAATCAGCCCCAGCATTTT	CASSPSDYSNQPQHF
.	TRBV7-9	TRBJ2-1	16	TRBD1	TGTGCCAGCAGGGGACAGGGGGTGGGCTCCTACAATGAGCAGTTCTTC	CASRGQGVGSYNEQFF
few	TRBV27	TRBJ2-1	14	TRBD2	TGTGCCAGCAGTTTCTCCCCGACTAGCGGCCTGCAGTTCTTC	CASSFSPTSGLQFF
many	TRBV4-1	TRBJ2-4	13	.	TGCGCCAGCAGCCAAGAAAATCCGAACATTCAGTACTTC	CASSQENPNIQYF
many	TRBV12-3/TRBV12-4	TRBJ2-2	15	.	TGTGCCAGCAGGCCACAGGGTTATAGCGCCGGGGAGCTGTTTTTT	CASRPQGYSAGELFF
many	TRBV28	TRBJ2-7	12	TRBD1	TGTGCCAGCAGCCGACAGGGTTACGAGCAGTACTTC	CASSRQGYEQYF
many	TRBV4-3	TRBJ1-6	15	.	TGCGCCAGCACACAGGCTTACTCCTATAATTCACCCCTCCACTTT	CASTQAYSYNSPLHF
many	TRBV7-2	TRBJ1-1	13	.	TGTGCCAGCCCTATTGCTTCGAACACTGAAGCTTTCTTT	CASPIASNTEAFF
many	TRBV5-4	TRBJ1-5	13	.	TGTGCCAGCAGCTCGAACAAGAATCAGCCCCAGCATTTT	CASSSNKNQPQHF
many	TRBV20-1	TRBJ1-5	14	TRBD1	TGCAGTGCTAGCGAGACAGGGCTTAATCAGCCCCAGCATTTT	CSASETGLNQPQHF
medium-sized	TRBV28	TRBJ1-2	17	TRBD1	TGTGCCAGCAGTTTAGACAGGGGGGGCCTTACTAACTATGGCTACACCTTC	CASSLDRGGLTNYGYTF
many	TRBV10-1	TRBJ1-6	13	TRBD1	TGCGCCAGCAACGCAGGGGGCAATTCACCCCTCCACTTT	CASNAGGNSPLHF
many	TRBV14	TRBJ2-5	13	.	TGTGCCAGCAGCCAAGATTTGAGGGAGACCCAGTACTTC	CASSQDLRETQYF